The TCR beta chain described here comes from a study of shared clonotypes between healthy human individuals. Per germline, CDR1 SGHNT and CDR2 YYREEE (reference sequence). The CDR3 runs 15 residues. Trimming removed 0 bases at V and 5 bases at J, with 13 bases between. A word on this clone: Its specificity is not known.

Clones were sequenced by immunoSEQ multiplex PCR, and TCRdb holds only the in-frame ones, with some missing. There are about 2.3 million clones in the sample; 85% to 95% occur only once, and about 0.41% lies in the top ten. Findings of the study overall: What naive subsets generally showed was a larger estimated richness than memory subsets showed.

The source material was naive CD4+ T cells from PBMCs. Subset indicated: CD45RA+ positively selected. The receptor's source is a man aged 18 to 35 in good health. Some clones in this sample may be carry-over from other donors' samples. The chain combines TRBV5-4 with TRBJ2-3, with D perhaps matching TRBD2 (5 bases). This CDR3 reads CASSLGLGVRDTQYF. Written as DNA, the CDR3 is TGTGCCAGCAGCTTGGGCCTCGGGGTTAGAGATACGCAGTATTTT. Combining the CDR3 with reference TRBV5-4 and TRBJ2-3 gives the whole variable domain ETGVTQSPTHLIKTRGQQVTLRCSSQSGHNTVSWYQQALGQGPQFIFQYYREEENGRGNFPPRFSGLQFPNYSSELNVNALELDDSALYLCASSLGLGVRDTQYFGPGTRLTVL.